The sequence of this T cell receptor beta chain was determined in a study of T cell responses to AZD1222 COVID-19 vaccine. Germline loops: CDR1 KGHSH, CDR2 LQKENI. The CDR3 consists of 15 residues. Trimming stripped 1 base from V and 1 base from J, with 10 bases between. The study, taken as a whole, reports: Baseline testing showed seropositivity in only 6 or 7 AZD1222 recipients. Repertoires in all cases were sampled only once the peak T cell response had passed.

To note about this clone: The antigen is not known.

The method was immunoSEQ multiplex PCR; TCRdb's version includes in-frame clones alone and lacks a portion of them. This table has approximately 150,000 clones, under 95% appearing once. The sequence was collected from an adult in good health. Sequenced material: peripheral blood, taken on day 0 of AZD1222 vaccination. The gene calls are TRBV18 and TRBJ1-1, with no clear D. The CDR3 region is CASSPRTSTNTEAFF. As DNA, the CDR3 is TGTGCCAGCTCACCACGCACGAGCACGAACACTGAAGCTTTCTTT.